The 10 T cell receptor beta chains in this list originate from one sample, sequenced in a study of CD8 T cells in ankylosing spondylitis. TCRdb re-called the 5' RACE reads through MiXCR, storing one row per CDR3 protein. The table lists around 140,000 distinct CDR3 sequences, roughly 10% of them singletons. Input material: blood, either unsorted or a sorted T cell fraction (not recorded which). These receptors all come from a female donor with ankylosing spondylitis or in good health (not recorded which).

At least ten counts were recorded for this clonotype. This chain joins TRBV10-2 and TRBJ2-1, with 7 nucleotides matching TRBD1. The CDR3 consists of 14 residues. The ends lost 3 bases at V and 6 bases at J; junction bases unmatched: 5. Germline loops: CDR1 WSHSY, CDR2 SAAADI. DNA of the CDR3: TGCGCCAGCAGTGAACCGGGACAGAGCAATGAGCAGTTCTTC. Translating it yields CASSEPGQSNEQFF.

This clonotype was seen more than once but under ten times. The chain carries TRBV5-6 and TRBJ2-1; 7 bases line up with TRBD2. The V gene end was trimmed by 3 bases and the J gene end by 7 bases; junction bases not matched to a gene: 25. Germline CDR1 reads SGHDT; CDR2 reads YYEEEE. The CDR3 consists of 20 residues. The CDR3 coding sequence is TGTGCCAGCAGCTCCCTTGACGCTCGAGGCAGGGAGGGTCCGGGTAATGAGCAGTTCTTC. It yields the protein CASSSLDARGREGPGNEQFF.

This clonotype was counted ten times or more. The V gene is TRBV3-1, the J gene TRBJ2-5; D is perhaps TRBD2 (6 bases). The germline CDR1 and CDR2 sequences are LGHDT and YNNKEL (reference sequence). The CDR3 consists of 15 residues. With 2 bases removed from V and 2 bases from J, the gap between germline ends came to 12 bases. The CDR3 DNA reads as TGTGCCAGCAGCCAACATAGCGGAGTACAAGAGACCCAGTACTTC. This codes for CASSQHSGVQETQYF.

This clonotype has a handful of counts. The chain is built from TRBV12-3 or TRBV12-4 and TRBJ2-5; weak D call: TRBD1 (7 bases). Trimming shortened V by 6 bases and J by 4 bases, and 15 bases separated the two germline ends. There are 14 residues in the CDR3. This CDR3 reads CASRFGGGGETQYF. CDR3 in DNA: TGTGCCAGCAGGTTCGGAGGGGGCGGAGAGACCCAGTACTTC.

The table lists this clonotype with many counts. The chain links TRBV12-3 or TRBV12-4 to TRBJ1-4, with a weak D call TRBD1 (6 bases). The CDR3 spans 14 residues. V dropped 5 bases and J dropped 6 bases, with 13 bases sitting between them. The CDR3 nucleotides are TGTGCCAGCAGTCGGGACACCTCCCATGAAAAACTGTTTTTT. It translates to CASSRDTSHEKLFF.

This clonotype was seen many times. This CDR3 is CASSQDTGTYNEQFF. CDR3 DNA: TGTGCCAGCAGCCAAGACACAGGGACCTACAATGAGCAGTTCTTC. This chain links TRBV3-1 with TRBJ2-1, with a possible D match to TRBD1 (6 bases). The length of the CDR3 is 15 residues. Germline loops: CDR1 LGHDT, CDR2 YNNKEL (reference sequence). Trimming took off 0 bases at V and 2 bases at J, with 8 bases between the two ends.

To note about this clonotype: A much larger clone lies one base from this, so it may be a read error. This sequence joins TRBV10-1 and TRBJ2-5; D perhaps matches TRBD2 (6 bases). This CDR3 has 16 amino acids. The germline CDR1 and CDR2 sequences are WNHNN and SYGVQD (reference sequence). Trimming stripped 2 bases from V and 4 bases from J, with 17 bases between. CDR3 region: CASSEVTGDGPETQYF. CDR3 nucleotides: TGCGCCAGCAGTGAGGTAACGGGAGACGGGCCAGAGACCCAGTACTTC.

The CDR3 sequence: CASSLGVSGNTIYF. DNA of the CDR3: TGTGCCAGCAGCCTAGGGGTTTCCGGAAACACCATATATTTT. The genes are TRBV3-1 and TRBJ1-3; D is perhaps TRBD1 (5 bases). V lost 4 bases and J lost 4, with 11 bases in between. Germline V gene sequence: CDR1 LGHDT, CDR2 YNNKEL (reference sequence). The CDR3 totals 14 residues. The variable domain in full, with the rest retrieved from reference TRBV3-1 and TRBJ1-3, is DTAVSQTPKYLVTQMGNDKSIKCEQNLGHDTMYWYKQDSKKFLKIMFSYNNKELIINETVPNRFSPKSPDKAHLNLHINSLELGDSAVYFCASSLGVSGNTIYFGEGSWLTVV.

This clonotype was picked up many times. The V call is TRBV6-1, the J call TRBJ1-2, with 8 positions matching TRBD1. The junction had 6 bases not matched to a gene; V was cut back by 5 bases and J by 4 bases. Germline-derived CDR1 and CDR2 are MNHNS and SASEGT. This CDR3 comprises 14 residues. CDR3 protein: CASSRQGLPYGYTF. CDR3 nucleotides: TGTGCCAGCAGTCGACAGGGGCTACCCTATGGCTACACCTTC.

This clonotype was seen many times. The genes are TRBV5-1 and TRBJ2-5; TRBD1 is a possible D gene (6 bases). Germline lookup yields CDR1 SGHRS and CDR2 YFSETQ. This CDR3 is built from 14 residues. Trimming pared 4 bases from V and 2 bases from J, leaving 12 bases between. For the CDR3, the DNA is TGCGCCAGCAGCGGCACAGGGAAACAAGAGACCCAGTACTTC. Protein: CASSGTGKQETQYF.